This T cell receptor (beta chain) was recovered during a study of glioma-infiltrating T cells after dendritic cell vaccination. The CDR3 has 14 residues. J gave up 7 bases and V 3 bases, and 7 bases lay outside the gene matches. Germline V lookup: CDR1 GTSNPN, CDR2 SVGIG (reference sequence). Method: immunoSEQ multiplex PCR; TCRdb's copy keeps in-frame clones and lacks some. This sample has roughly 100,000 clones; 81% occur once, and the top ten carry approximately 12%. Specimen: blood, collected before dendritic cell vaccination. The source of this sequence is a human donor with glioblastoma. The V and J genes are TRBV30 and TRBJ2-1; 9 nucleotides match TRBD1. As DNA, the CDR3 is TGTGCCTGGAGCGCGGGACAGGGTTGGAATGAGCAGTTCTTC. Protein sequence: CAWSAGQGWNEQFF.